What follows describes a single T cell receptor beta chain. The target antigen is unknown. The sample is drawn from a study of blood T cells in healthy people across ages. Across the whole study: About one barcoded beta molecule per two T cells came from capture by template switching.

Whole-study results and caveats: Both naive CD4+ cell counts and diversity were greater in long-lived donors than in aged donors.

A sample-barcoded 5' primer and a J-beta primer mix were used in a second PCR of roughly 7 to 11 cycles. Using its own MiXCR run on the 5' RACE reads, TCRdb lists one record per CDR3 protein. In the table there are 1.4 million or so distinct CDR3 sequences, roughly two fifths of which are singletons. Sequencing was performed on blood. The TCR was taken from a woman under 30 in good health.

CDR3 DNA: TGTGCCAGCACCGAAAGAGACACGGTCTATGGCTACACCTTC. It yields the protein CASTERDTVYGYTF. V usage is TRBV9 and J usage is TRBJ1-2, with unresolved D. This CDR3 contains 14 residues. Germline CDR1 and CDR2: SGDLS and YYNGEE. V was clipped by 6 bases and J by 4 bases, with 16 bases between them.